Following are 19 T cell receptor beta chains from one sample sequenced in a study of a mutant IDH1 vaccine in newly diagnosed glioma. Measured with immunoSEQ multiplex PCR; TCRdb has only the in-frame clones, and not every one. The sample lists 50,000 or so clones, around 80% seen once, with around 21% in the top ten. Indicated time point: baseline, week 1 (first vaccination visit). Specified treatment: pre-vaccination baseline after standard-of-care therapy. Source: PBMCs, taken from a glioma patient treated with radiotherapy, temozolomide or both. The receptors originated from a man aged 18 to 30 with glioma.

The chain has TRBV5-1 and TRBJ1-2; 9 bases agree with TRBD1. With 4 bases clipped from V and 8 bases from J, the junction kept 3 bases outside the gene matches. Germline CDR1 is SGHRS and CDR2 is YFSETQ. This CDR3 contains 12 residues. The chain's CDR3 is CASSQTGGGYTF. CDR3 DNA sequence: TGCGCCAGCAGCCAGACAGGGGGAGGCTACACCTTC.

The J gene is TRBJ2-7, the V gene TRBV4-2; 11 bases are shared with TRBD2. The CDR3 has 16 residues. Germline CDR1 reads LGHNA; CDR2 reads YNFKEQ. Trimming took 3 bases from V and 1 from J; bases not matched to a gene: 5. CDR3 protein: CASSQIAGGLSYEQYF. The CDR3, as DNA: TGTGCCAGCAGCCAGATAGCGGGAGGGCTTTCCTACGAGCAGTACTTC.

The chain joins TRBV6-5 to TRBJ1-1; no clear D. The CDR3 sequence is 14 residues long. The V end was cut by 5 bases, the J end by 6 bases, with 16 bases between. The germline gives CDR1 MNHEY, CDR2 SVGAGI. The CDR3 loop reads CASSNEVWEPEAFF. Here the CDR3 DNA reads TGTGCCAGCAGTAACGAGGTGTGGGAGCCTGAAGCTTTCTTT.

This clone was detected once. The V call is TRBV5-5, the J call TRBJ1-1, with TRBD1 identical over 7 bases. CDR3 size: 15 residues. CDR1 is SGHKS and CDR2 is YYEKEE in the germline V gene (reference sequence). V shed 3 bases, J shed 0 bases, and the junction held 5 bases outside the gene matches. This chain's CDR3 is CASSSPDRLNTEAFF. The CDR3 nucleotides read TGTGCCAGCAGCTCCCCGGACAGGCTGAACACTGAAGCTTTCTTT.

The chain links TRBV7-2 to TRBJ2-7; 13 bases align to TRBD2. V gave up 8 bases and J gave up 2 bases; unmatched junction bases: 6. The CDR3 spans 15 residues. Germline CDR1 SGHTA, CDR2 FQGNSA. The CDR3 reads CASSGLAGVTYEQYF. The CDR3 DNA reads TGTGCCAGCTCCGGACTAGCGGGGGTTACCTACGAGCAGTACTTC.

CDR3 region: CASSIGGSTNTEAFF. The DNA of the CDR3 is TGTGCCAGTAGTATCGGGGGCAGCACGAACACTGAAGCTTTCTTT. V is TRBV19 and J is TRBJ1-1; D perhaps matches TRBD1 (6 bases). The CDR3 runs to 15 residues. CDR1 and CDR2 from the germline V gene are LNHDA and SQIVND (reference sequence). V was clipped by 3 bases and J by 1 base, with 12 bases between them. Full variable domain (outside the CDR3, taken from reference TRBV19 and TRBJ1-1): DGGITQSPKYLFRKEGQNVTLSCEQNLNHDAMYWYRQDPGQGLRLIYYSQIVNDFQKGDIAEGYSVSREKKESFPLTVTSAQKNPTAFYLCASSIGGSTNTEAFFGQGTRLTVV.

The V and J genes are TRBV4-3 and TRBJ1-1; unclear D gene. The CDR3 is 15 amino acids. Germline CDR1 LGHNA, CDR2 YSLEER. The V gene lost 3 bases and the J gene lost 1 base, with 12 bases spanning the gap. The CDR3 here is CASSHFSRGNTEAFF. The CDR3 coding sequence is TGCGCCAGCAGCCATTTCTCGAGAGGGAACACTGAAGCTTTCTTT.

V and J are TRBV5-1 and TRBJ2-7; TRBD1 agrees at 10 bases. The CDR3 contains 17 residues. Looked up from germline, CDR1 is SGHRS and CDR2 is YFSETQ. After removal of 1 base from V and 2 bases from J, the junction contained 9 bases not matched to a gene. The DNA of the CDR3 is TGCGCCAGCAGCTTGATAGGAGGGACAGGGGTCACCTACGAGCAGTACTTC. It translates to CASSLIGGTGVTYEQYF.

CDR3 bases: TGTGCCAGCAACGACCGGGACGCCCGATCTATGGGAGTGAACACTGAAGCTTTCTTT. This sequence encodes CASNDRDARSMGVNTEAFF. The V and J genes are TRBV7-2 and TRBJ1-1, with a tentative D call TRBD1 (5 bases). CDR1 and CDR2 (germline): SGHTA, FQGNSA. This CDR3 has 19 amino acids. Trimming pared 7 bases from V and 0 bases from J, leaving 27 bases between.

This clone appeared a few times. V is TRBV7-2 and J is TRBJ1-1; 10 bases align to TRBD1. The V segment lost 5 bases and the J segment 10 bases; nucleotides outside the gene matches: 13. Germline V lookup: CDR1 SGHTA, CDR2 FQGNSA. The CDR3 sequence is 15 residues long. CDR3 amino acids: CASSPVARQGAGAFF. The CDR3 region has the DNA TGTGCCAGCAGCCCTGTGGCCCGACAGGGGGCAGGAGCTTTCTTT.

The chain couples TRBV7-9 to TRBJ1-5, with a possible D match to TRBD1 (5 bases). CDR3 size: 14 residues. CDR1 and CDR2 (germline): SEHNR, FQNEAQ (reference sequence). Trimming took off 5 bases at V and 6 bases at J, with 14 bases between the two ends. The CDR3, as DNA: TGTGCCAGCAGCGGGAGGGGAGCCGGTCAGCCCCAGCATTTT. Protein: CASSGRGAGQPQHF.

J is TRBJ2-2 and V is TRBV5-1; 10 nucleotides agree with TRBD2. Germline CDR1 SGHRS, CDR2 YFSETQ. V lost 4 bases and J lost 2; bases outside the gene matches: 8. The CDR3 consists of 17 residues. CDR3 loop: CASSQFSSGGNTGELFF. The CDR3 DNA is TGCGCCAGCAGCCAGTTCTCTAGCGGGGGAAACACCGGGGAGCTGTTTTTT.

This clone occurred a few times. This chain links TRBV21-1 with TRBJ2-1; the table's D gene call, TRBD2, was not cross checked with the DNA. TRBV21-1 constitutes a pseudogene. The CDR3 is 14 residues long. CDR3 amino acids: CASSKGGGDNEQFF. The CDR3 bases are TGTGCCAGCAGCAAAGGAGGAGGGGACAATGAGCAGTTCTTC.

This clone was seen more than once but under ten times. J is TRBJ1-1 and V is TRBV6-5, with TRBD1 as a possible D gene (6 bases). Germline CDR1 MNHEY, CDR2 SVGAGI. V shed 0 bases and J shed 1 base, with 9 bases lying between them. The length of the CDR3 is 15 residues. The CDR3 loop is CASSYSGTPNTEAFF. DNA of the CDR3: TGTGCCAGCAGTTACTCGGGGACACCGAACACTGAAGCTTTCTTT.

The gene calls are TRBV11-2 and TRBJ1-5; D gene unclear. CDR1 and CDR2 (germline): SGHAT, FQNNGV. CDR3 size: 15 residues. V was trimmed by 1 base and J by 5 bases, leaving 12 bases between them. DNA of the CDR3: TGTGCCAGCAGCTTAGGTGGGGTAAGGCATCAGCCCCAGCATTTT. It translates to CASSLGGVRHQPQHF.

The chain employs TRBV27 and TRBJ1-5; possible D gene TRBD1, 6 bases. Germline-derived CDR1 and CDR2 are MNHEY and SMNVEV (reference sequence). V was clipped by 8 bases and J by 3 bases, with 8 bases between them. CDR3 length: 12 amino acids. CDR3 loop: CASGQFNQPQHF. The CDR3 DNA follows: TGTGCCAGCGGACAGTTCAATCAGCCCCAGCATTTT.

This rearrangement joins TRBV5-6 to TRBJ2-7; D not certain. Trimming cost V 4 bases and J 3 bases, with 17 bases left between them. The germline V gene encodes CDR1 SGHDT and CDR2 YYEEEE. This CDR3 contains 15 residues. The CDR3 DNA is TGTGCCAGCAGCGCCCCGAGGAGAAGGAGCTACGAGCAGTACTTC. It translates to CASSAPRRRSYEQYF.

The chain recombines TRBV10-3 with TRBJ2-1; 14 nucleotides agree with TRBD2. Germline lookup yields CDR1 ENHRY and CDR2 SYGVKD. This CDR3 comprises 16 residues. The V gene end was trimmed by 8 bases and the J gene end by 0 bases; junction bases not matched to a gene: 3. CDR3 residues: CAIGGLAGVSYNEQFF. The CDR3, as DNA: TGTGCCATCGGGGGACTAGCGGGGGTCTCCTACAATGAGCAGTTCTTC.

The J gene is TRBJ1-2, the V gene TRBV4-3, with TRBD1 matching over 9 bases. CDR3 length: 13 amino acids. The trim removed 4 bases at V and 4 bases at J, leaving 1 base unmatched. Germline V CDR1 and CDR2: LGHNA, YSLEER. This chain's CDR3 is CASSPTGGYGYTF. DNA for the CDR3: TGCGCCAGCAGCCCGACAGGGGGCTATGGCTACACCTTC.